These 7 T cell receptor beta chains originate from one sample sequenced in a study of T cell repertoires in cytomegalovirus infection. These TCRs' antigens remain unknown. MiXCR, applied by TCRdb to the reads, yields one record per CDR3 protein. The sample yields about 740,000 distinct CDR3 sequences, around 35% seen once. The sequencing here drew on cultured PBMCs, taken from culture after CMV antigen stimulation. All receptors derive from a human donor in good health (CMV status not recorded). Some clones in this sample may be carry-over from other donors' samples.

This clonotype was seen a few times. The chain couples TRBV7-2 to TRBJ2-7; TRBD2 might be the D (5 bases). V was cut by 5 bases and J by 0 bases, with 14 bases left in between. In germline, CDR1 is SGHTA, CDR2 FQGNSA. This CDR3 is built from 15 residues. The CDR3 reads CASSLSGASSYEQYF. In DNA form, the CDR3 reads TGTGCCAGCAGCCTGAGCGGAGCAAGCTCCTACGAGCAGTACTTC.

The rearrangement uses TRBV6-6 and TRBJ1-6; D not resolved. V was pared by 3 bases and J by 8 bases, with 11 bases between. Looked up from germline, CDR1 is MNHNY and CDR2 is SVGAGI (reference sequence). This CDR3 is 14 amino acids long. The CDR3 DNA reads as TGTGCCAGCAGTTATCGGGGAAGGGATTCACCCCTCCACTTT. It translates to CASSYRGRDSPLHF.

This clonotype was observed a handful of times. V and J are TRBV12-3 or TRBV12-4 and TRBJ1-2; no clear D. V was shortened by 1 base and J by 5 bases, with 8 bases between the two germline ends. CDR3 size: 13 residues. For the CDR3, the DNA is TGTGCCAGCAGTTTAGGGGATATTTATGGCTACACCTTC. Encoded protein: CASSLGDIYGYTF.

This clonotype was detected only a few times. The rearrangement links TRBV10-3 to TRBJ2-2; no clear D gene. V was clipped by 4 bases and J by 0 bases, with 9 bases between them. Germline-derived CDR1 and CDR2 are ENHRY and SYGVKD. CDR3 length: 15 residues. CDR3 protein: CAISVGLANTGELFF. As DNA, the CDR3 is TGTGCCATCAGTGTAGGGCTGGCGAACACCGGGGAGCTGTTTTTT.

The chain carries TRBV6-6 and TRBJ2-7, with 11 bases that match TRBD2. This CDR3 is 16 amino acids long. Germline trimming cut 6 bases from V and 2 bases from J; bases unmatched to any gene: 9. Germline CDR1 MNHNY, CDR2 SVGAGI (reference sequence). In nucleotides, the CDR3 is TGTGCCAGCAGATCCCCGGGACTAGCGGTTCCCTACGAGCAGTACTTC. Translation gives CASRSPGLAVPYEQYF.

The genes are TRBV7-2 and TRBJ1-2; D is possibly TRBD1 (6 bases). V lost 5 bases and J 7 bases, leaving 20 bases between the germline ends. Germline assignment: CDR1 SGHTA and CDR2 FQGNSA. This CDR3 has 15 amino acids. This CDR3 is CASSLPLGALGGYTF. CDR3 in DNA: TGTGCCAGCAGCCTGCCCTTGGGGGCTCTGGGTGGCTACACCTTC.

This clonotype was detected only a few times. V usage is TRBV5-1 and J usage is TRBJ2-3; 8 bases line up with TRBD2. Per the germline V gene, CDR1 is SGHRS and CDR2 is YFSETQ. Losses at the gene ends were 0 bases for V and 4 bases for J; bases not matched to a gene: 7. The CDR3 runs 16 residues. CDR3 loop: CASSLDGGRYADTQYF. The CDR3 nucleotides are TGCGCCAGCAGCTTGGATGGCGGGAGGTACGCAGATACGCAGTATTTT.